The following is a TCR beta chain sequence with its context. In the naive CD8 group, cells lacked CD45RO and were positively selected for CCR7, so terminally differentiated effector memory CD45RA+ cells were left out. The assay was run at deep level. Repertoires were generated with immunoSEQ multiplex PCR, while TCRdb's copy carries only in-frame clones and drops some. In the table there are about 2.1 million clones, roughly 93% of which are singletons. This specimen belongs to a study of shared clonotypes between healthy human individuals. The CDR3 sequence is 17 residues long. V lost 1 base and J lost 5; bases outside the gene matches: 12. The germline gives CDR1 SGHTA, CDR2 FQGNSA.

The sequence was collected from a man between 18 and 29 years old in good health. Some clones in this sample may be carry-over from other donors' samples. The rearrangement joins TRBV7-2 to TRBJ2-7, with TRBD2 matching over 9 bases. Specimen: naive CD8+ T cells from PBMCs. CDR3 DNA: TGTGCCAGCAGCTTAGAATCGTGGCGGGAGGGCCTCCACGAGCAGTACTTC. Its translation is CASSLESWREGLHEQYF. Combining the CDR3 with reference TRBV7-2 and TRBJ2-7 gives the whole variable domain GAGVSQSPSNKVTEKGKDVELRCDPISGHTALYWYRQSLGQGLEFLIYFQGNSAPDKSGLPSDRFSAERTGGSVSTLTIQRTQQEDSAVYLCASSLESWREGLHEQYFGPGTRLTVT.